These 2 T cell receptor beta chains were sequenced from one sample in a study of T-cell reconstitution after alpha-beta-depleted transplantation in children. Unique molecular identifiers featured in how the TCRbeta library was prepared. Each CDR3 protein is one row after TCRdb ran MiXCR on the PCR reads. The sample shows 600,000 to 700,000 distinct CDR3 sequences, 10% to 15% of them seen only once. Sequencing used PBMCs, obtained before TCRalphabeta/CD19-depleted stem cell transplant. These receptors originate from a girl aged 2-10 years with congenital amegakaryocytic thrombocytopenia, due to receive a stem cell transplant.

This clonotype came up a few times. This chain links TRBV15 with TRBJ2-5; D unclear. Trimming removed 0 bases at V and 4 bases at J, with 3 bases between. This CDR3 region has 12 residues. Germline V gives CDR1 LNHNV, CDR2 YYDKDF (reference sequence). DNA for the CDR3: TGTGCCACCAGCAGAGAAGTAGAGACCCAGTACTTC. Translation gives CATSREVETQYF.

CDR3 protein: CSASRLAGPVWEQYF. The CDR3 DNA sequence: TGCAGTGCTAGCCGACTAGCGGGCCCGGTGTGGGAGCAGTACTTC. The rearrangement uses TRBV20-1 and TRBJ2-7, with 10 nucleotides matching TRBD2. The germline gives CDR1 DFQATT, CDR2 SNEGSKA (reference sequence). Unmatched junction bases numbered 12, after V lost 3 bases and J lost 7 bases. CDR3 length: 15 residues.